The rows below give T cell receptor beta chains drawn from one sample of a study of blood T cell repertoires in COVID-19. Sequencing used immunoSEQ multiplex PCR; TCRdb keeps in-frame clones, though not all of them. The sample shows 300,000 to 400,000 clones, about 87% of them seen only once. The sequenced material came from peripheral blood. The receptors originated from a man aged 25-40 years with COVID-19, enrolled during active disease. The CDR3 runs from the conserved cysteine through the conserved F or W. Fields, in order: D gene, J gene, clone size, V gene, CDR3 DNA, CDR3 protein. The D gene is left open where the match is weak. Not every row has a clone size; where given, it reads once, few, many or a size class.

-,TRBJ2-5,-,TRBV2,TGTGCCAGCAGTGAATCCCAAACTTGGTCGGGGACCCAGTACTTC,CASSESQTWSGTQYF
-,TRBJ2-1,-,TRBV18,TGTGCCAGCTCACCACCGCGTGGGAACGGCCGAGGGTACAATGAGCAGTTCTTC,CASSPPRGNGRGYNEQFF
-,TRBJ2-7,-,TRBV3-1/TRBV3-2,TGTGCCAGCAGCCTCAGCGGAAGAATGGGGTACGAGCAGTACTTC,CASSLSGRMGYEQYF
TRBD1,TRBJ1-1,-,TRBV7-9,TGTGCCAGCAGCGAGAGACAGGGTTCATGGGACACTGAAGCTTTCTTT,CASSERQGSWDTEAFF
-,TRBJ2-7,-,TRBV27,TGTGCCAGCAGTCCTCTCTTCTCCTACGAGCAGTACTTC,CASSPLFSYEQYF
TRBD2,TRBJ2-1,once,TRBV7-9,TGTGCCAGCAGCTCAGGGGAGCGGGGGGGAAATGAGCAGTTCTTC,CASSSGERGGNEQFF
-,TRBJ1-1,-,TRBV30,TGTGCCTGGATAGTTGCTACTGAAGCTTTCTTT,CAWIVATEAFF
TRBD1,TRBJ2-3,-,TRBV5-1,TGCGCCAGCAGCCTTGCGGGACAGGGGTCAGATACGCAGTATTTT,CASSLAGQGSDTQYF
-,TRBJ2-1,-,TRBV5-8,TGTGCCAGCAGCTCTTACATTGGGGCCTTACGGAACCATGAGCAGTTCTTC,CASSSYIGALRNHEQFF
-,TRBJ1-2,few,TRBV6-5,TGTGCCAGCAGTCCCCTCGGGGGAAGGTATGGCTACACCTTC,CASSPLGGRYGYTF
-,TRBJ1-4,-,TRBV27,TGTGCCAGCAGCCAAGACGGCGCCCGAGGTGAAAAACTGTTTTTT,CASSQDGARGEKLFF
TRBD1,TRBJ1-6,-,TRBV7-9,TGTGCCAGCAGGAGGGACAGGGACTCCTATAATTCACCCCTCCACTTT,CASRRDRDSYNSPLHF
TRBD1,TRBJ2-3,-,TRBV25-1,TGTGCCAGCAGTTCCTGGACAGGAGGCACAGATACGCAGTATTTT,CASSSWTGGTDTQYF
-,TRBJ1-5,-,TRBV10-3,TGTGCCATCAGTGAGTCGGGGGGGCCCAGTCAGCCCCAGCATTTT,CAISESGGPSQPQHF
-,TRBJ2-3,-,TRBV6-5,TGTGCCAGCAGTTACTCTGTAGGAGGCACAGATACGCAGTATTTT,CASSYSVGGTDTQYF
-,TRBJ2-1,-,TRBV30,TGTGCCTGGAGTCGGTTGGTAATTAGGGGGTCCTACAATGAGCAGTTCTTC,CAWSRLVIRGSYNEQFF
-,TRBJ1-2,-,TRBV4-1,TGCGCCAGCAGCCAAGCCGAAGGGGCCTCTACAGGCTATGGCGGCTACACCTTC,CASSQAEGASTGYGGYTF
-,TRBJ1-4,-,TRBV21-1,TGTGCCAGCAGAGGGGGGGAAACAACTAATGAAAAACTGTTTTTT,CASRGGETTNEKLFF
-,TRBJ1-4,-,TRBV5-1,TGCGCCAGCAGCTCAGGGTCTGTAACTAATGAAAAACTGTTTTTT,CASSSGSVTNEKLFF
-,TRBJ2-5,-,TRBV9,TGTGCCAGCAGCGTAGGGGGCTCGCGAGAGACCCAGTACTTC,CASSVGGSRETQYF
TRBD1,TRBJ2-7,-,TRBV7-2,TGTGCCAGCAGCTTATATTTGCGTTCCGGACAGGGATACTACGAGCAGTACTTC,CASSLYLRSGQGYYEQYF
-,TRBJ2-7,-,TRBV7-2,TGTGCCAGCAGCACCGAGGGGGTAATTTCTGGGGAGCAGTACTTC,CASSTEGVISGEQYF
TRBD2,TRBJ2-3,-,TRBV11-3,TGTGCCAGCAGCTTTGGACTAGCCCACAGCACAGATACGCAGTATTTT,CASSFGLAHSTDTQYF
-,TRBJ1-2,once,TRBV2,TGTGCCAGCAGTGAAGGGGGGGGGCAGGATGGCTACACCTTC,CASSEGGGQDGYTF
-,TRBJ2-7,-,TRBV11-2,TGTGCCAGCACCAGGGACATAAACTCCTACGAGCAGTACTTC,CASTRDINSYEQYF
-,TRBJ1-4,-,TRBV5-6,TGTGCCAGCAGCCACACAGGGAGTGGGACTAATGAAAAACTGTTTTTT,CASSHTGSGTNEKLFF
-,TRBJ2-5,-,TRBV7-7,TGTGCCAGCAGCTTAGTATCCTCCGGGATGACCGAGACCCAGTACTTC,CASSLVSSGMTETQYF
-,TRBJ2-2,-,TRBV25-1,TGTGCCAGCAGCCTCCACACCGGGGAGCTGTTTTTT,CASSLHTGELFF
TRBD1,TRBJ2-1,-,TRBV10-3,TGTGCCACCCGCAAAAAAGAGGGGGCGGTCGGTGAGCAGTTCTTC,CATRKKEGAVGEQFF
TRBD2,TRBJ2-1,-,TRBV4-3,TGCGCCAGCAGGCCTAGCGGGGGGGCGGGTGAGCAGTTCTTC,CASRPSGGAGEQFF
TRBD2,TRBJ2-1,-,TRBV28,TGTGCCAGCCGGGGGGGACTAGCGGGGTCGCACTACAATGAGCAGTTCTTC,CASRGGLAGSHYNEQFF
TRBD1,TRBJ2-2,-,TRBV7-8,TGTGCCAGCAGCTTAGATGAGGGGGCAGGCGGGGAGCTGTTTTTT,CASSLDEGAGGELFF
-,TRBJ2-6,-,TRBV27,TGTGCCAGCAGTTTATTTCCTGCTGGAGTCTCTGGGGCCAACGTCCTGACTTTC,CASSLFPAGVSGANVLTF
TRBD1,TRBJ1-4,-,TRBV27,TGTGCCAGCACCACCGGGGGACAGGGCAATGAAAAACTGTTTTTT,CASTTGGQGNEKLFF
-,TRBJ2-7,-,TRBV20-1,TGCAGTGCTAGGTCTGGCCACGAGCAGTACTTC,CSARSGHEQYF
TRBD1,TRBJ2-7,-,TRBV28,TGTGCCAGCAGATCACCGACAGGGGGCTTTAACGAGCAGTACTTC,CASRSPTGGFNEQYF
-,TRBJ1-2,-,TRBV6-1,TGTGCCAGCAGTGAAAATGAGGCCCACTCTAACTATGGCTACACCTTC,CASSENEAHSNYGYTF
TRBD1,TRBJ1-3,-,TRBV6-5,TGTGCCAGCAGTTACCAAGGGACAGCTGGAAACACCATATATTTT,CASSYQGTAGNTIYF
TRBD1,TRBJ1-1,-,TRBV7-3,TGTGCCAGCAGAGCAGGGGGAATGAACACTGAAGCTTTCTTT,CASRAGGMNTEAFF
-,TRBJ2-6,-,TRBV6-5,TGTGCCAGCAGTCTCACAGGGTCGGGGGCCAACGTCCTGACTTTC,CASSLTGSGANVLTF
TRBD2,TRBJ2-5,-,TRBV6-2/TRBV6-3,TGTGCCAGCAGTTACACGACTAGCGGTCGGGGGGAGACCCAGTACTTC,CASSYTTSGRGETQYF
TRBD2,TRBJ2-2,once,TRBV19,TGTGCCAGTAGTATAGGGCGACTAGCGGGTAGGAACACCGGGGAGCTGTTTTTT,CASSIGRLAGRNTGELFF
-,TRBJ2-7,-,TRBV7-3,TGTGCCAGCAGGCAAACTTCCTACGAGCAGTACTTC,CASRQTSYEQYF
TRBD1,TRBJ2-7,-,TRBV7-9,TGTGCCAGCAGCCCAAGGGGGGACAGGGGCTACGAGCAGTACTTC,CASSPRGDRGYEQYF
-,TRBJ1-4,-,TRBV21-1,TGTGCCAGCAGCAAATTTGTCTACAGGGAATGGTTTGGTGAAAAACTGTTTTTT,CASSKFVYREWFGEKLFF
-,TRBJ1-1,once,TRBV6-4,TGTGCCAGCAGTGCCACCACAGCGAACACTGAAGCTTTCTTT,CASSATTANTEAFF
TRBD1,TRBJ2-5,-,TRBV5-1,TGCGCCAGCAGCGGGACAGCTTTCCAAGAGACCCAGTACTTC,CASSGTAFQETQYF
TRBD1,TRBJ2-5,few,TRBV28,TGTGCCAGCAGTACGACAGGGGGCGCGGAGACCCAGTACTTC,CASSTTGGAETQYF
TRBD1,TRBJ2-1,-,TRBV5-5,TGTGCCAGCAGCTTGGGGGACAGGGGTCTTACTGAGCAGTTCTTC,CASSLGDRGLTEQFF
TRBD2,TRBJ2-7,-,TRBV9,TGTGCCAGCAGCGATGACCCCACTAGCGGGGTCTACGAGCAGTACTTC,CASSDDPTSGVYEQYF